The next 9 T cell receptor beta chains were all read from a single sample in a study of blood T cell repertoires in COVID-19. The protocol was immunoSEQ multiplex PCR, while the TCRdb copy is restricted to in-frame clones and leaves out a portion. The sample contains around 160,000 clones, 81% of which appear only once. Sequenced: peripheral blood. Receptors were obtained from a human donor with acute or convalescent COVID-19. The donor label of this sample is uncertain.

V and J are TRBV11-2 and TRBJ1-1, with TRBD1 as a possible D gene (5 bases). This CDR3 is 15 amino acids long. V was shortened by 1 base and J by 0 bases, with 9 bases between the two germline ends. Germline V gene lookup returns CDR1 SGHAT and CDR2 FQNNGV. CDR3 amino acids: CASSLVARVNTEAFF. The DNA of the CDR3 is TGTGCCAGCAGCTTAGTGGCCAGGGTGAACACTGAAGCTTTCTTT.

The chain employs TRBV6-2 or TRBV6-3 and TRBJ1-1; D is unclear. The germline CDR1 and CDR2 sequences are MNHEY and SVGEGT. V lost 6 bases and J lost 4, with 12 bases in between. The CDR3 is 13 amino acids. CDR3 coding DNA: TGTGCCAGCAGCTATGGAAGGAGCACTGAAGCTTTCTTT. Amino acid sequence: CASSYGRSTEAFF.

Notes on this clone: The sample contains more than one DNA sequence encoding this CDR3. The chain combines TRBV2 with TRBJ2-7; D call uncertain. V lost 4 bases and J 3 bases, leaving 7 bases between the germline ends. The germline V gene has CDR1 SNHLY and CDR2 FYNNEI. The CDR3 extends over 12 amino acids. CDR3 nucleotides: TGTGCCAGCAGTGTCACGGGCTACGAGCAGTACGTC. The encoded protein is CASSVTGYEQYV.

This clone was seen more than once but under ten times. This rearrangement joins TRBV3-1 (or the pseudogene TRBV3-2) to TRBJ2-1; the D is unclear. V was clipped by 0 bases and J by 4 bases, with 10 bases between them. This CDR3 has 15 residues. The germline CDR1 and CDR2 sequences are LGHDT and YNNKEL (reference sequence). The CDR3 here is CASSQESTDYNEQFF. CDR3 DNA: TGTGCCAGCAGCCAAGAAAGTACAGATTACAATGAGCAGTTCTTC.

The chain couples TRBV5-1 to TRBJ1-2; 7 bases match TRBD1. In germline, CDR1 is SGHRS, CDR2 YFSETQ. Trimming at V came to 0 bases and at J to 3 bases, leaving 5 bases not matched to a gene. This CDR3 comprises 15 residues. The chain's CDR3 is CASSLARGTDYGYTF. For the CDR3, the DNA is TGCGCCAGCAGCTTGGCCAGGGGGACGGACTATGGCTACACCTTC.

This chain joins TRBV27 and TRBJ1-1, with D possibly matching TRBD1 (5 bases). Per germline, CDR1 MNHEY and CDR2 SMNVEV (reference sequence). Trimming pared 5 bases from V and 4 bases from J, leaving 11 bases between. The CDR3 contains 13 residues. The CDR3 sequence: CASSLGGGTEAFF. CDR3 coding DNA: TGTGCCAGCAGTCTCGGGGGTGGCACTGAAGCTTTCTTT.

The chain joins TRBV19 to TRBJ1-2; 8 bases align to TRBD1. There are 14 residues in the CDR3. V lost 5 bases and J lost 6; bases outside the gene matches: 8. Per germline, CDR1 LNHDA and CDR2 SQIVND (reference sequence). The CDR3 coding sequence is TGTGCCAGTAGTGGACGACAGGGGCGTAATGGCTACACCTTC. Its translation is CASSGRQGRNGYTF.

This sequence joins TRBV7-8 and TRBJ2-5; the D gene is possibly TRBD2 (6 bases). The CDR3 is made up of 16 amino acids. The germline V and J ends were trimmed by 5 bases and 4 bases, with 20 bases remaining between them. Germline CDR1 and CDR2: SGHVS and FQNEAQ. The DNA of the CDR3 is TGTGCCAGCAGCCTACCGTCAGGAGGGGTCCGAGAGACCCAGTACTTC. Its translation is CASSLPSGGVRETQYF.

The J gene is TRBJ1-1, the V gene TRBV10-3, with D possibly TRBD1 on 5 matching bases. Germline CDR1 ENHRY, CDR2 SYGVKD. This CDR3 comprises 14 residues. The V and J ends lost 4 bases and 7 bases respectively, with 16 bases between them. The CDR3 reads CAISGRGRKGEAFF. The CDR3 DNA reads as TGTGCCATCAGTGGGCGGGGCCGGAAGGGTGAAGCTTTCTTT.